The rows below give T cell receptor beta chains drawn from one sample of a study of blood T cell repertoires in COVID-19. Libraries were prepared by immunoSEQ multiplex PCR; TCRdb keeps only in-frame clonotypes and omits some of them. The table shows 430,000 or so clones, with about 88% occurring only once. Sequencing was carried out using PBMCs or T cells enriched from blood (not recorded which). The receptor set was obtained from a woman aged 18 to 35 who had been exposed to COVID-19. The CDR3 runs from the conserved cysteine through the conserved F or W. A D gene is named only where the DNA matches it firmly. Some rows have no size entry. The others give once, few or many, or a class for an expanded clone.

CDR3 protein: CASSIDEPQPQHF; CDR3 DNA: TGTGCCAGTAGTATAGACGAGCCCCAGCCCCAGCATTTT; D gene: .; J gene: TRBJ1-5; V gene: TRBV19; clone size: .
CDR3 protein: CASSLSAGTDTQYF; CDR3 DNA: TGTGCCAGCTCACTCTCAGCGGGCACAGATACGCAGTATTTT; D gene: .; J gene: TRBJ2-3; V gene: TRBV18; clone size: .
CDR3 protein: CAISVQANTEAFF; CDR3 DNA: TGTGCCATCTCGGTCCAGGCTAACACTGAAGCTTTCTTT; D gene: .; J gene: TRBJ1-1; V gene: TRBV10-3; clone size: .
CDR3 protein: CASSEGQGRPGNTIYF; CDR3 DNA: TGCGCCAGCAGTGAAGGACAGGGACGCCCTGGAAACACCATATATTTT; D gene: TRBD1; J gene: TRBJ1-3; V gene: TRBV10-1; clone size: .
CDR3 protein: CASSEGTAYGYTF; CDR3 DNA: TGTGCCAGCAGTGAAGGGACAGCCTATGGCTACACCTTC; D gene: .; J gene: TRBJ1-2; V gene: TRBV2; clone size: .
CDR3 protein: CASSIFWTGGDQPQHF; CDR3 DNA: TGTGCCAGTAGTATTTTCTGGACAGGGGGTGATCAGCCCCAGCATTTT; D gene: TRBD1; J gene: TRBJ1-5; V gene: TRBV19; clone size: few
CDR3 protein: CASSSTGDQPQHF; CDR3 DNA: TGTGCCAGCAGCTCCACAGGGGATCAGCCCCAGCATTTT; D gene: TRBD1; J gene: TRBJ1-5; V gene: TRBV25-1; clone size: few
CDR3 protein: CATSDSPTTANYGYTF; CDR3 DNA: TGTGCCACCAGTGATTCACCCACAACAGCTAACTATGGCTACACCTTC; D gene: .; J gene: TRBJ1-2; V gene: TRBV24-1; clone size: .
CDR3 protein: CASSSRGGWGTEAFF; CDR3 DNA: TGTGCCAGCAGCTCCCGAGGGGGCTGGGGCACTGAAGCTTTCTTT; D gene: TRBD1; J gene: TRBJ1-1; V gene: TRBV11-2; clone size: .
CDR3 protein: CASTPETVHGSPLHF; CDR3 DNA: TGTGCCAGCACGCCCGAGACCGTTCACGGGTCACCCCTCCACTTT; D gene: .; J gene: TRBJ1-6; V gene: TRBV2; clone size: .
CDR3 protein: CASSYSRVDQPQHF; CDR3 DNA: TGTGCCAGCAGTTACTCCAGGGTTGATCAGCCCCAGCATTTT; D gene: .; J gene: TRBJ1-5; V gene: TRBV6-5; clone size: .
CDR3 protein: CASSEGLGGYTF; CDR3 DNA: TGTGCCAGCAGCGAGGGGCTTGGGGGCTACACCTTC; D gene: .; J gene: TRBJ1-2; V gene: TRBV9; clone size: .
CDR3 protein: CASSLDGISYEQYF; CDR3 DNA: TGTGCCAGCAGTTTAGACGGGATCTCCTACGAGCAGTACTTC; D gene: .; J gene: TRBJ2-7; V gene: TRBV28; clone size: .
CDR3 protein: CASSLGGINTEAFF; CDR3 DNA: TGTGCCAGCAGCCTAGGGGGAATCAACACTGAAGCTTTCTTT; D gene: .; J gene: TRBJ1-1; V gene: TRBV27; clone size: .
CDR3 protein: CASRNKRDGGGELFF; CDR3 DNA: TGTGCCAGCAGAAACAAGCGGGACGGCGGCGGGGAGCTGTTTTTT; D gene: TRBD2; J gene: TRBJ2-2; V gene: TRBV6-5; clone size: .
CDR3 protein: CASSPTDRVNTEAFF; CDR3 DNA: TGTGCCAGCTCACCTACAGACAGGGTGAACACTGAAGCTTTCTTT; D gene: TRBD1; J gene: TRBJ1-1; V gene: TRBV18; clone size: .
CDR3 protein: CASSEETGNGYTF; CDR3 DNA: TGTGCCAGCAGCGAAGAAACAGGGAATGGCTACACCTTC; D gene: .; J gene: TRBJ1-2; V gene: TRBV6-4; clone size: .
CDR3 protein: CASSKALRLAAGQYF; CDR3 DNA: TGTGCCAGCAGCAAAGCGCTTCGACTAGCGGCAGGCCAGTACTTC; D gene: .; J gene: TRBJ2-7; V gene: TRBV21-1; clone size: .
CDR3 protein: CASSPAYNEQFF; CDR3 DNA: TGTGCCAGCAGCCCTGCGTACAATGAGCAGTTCTTC; D gene: .; J gene: TRBJ2-1; V gene: TRBV12-3/TRBV12-4; clone size: .
CDR3 protein: CASSLEESSGNEQFF; CDR3 DNA: TGTGCCAGCAGCTTAGAAGAATCCTCCGGTAATGAGCAGTTCTTC; D gene: .; J gene: TRBJ2-1; V gene: TRBV11-1; clone size: .
CDR3 protein: CASRSGTGEETQYF; CDR3 DNA: TGTGCCAGCAGAAGTGGGACAGGGGAGGAGACCCAGTACTTC; D gene: TRBD1; J gene: TRBJ2-5; V gene: TRBV7-9; clone size: .
CDR3 protein: CATSSGGSGAAGFYEQYF; CDR3 DNA: TGTGCCACCAGCAGTGGGGGCAGCGGGGCGGCCGGGTTCTACGAGCAGTACTTC; D gene: .; J gene: TRBJ2-7; V gene: TRBV15; clone size: .
CDR3 protein: CASSTPSGVRFSPLHF; CDR3 DNA: TGTGCCAGTAGTACCCCCTCAGGGGTTCGTTTTTCACCCCTCCACTTT; D gene: .; J gene: TRBJ1-6; V gene: TRBV19; clone size: few
CDR3 protein: CASRNTGQVNYGYTF; CDR3 DNA: TGTGCCAGTAGAAACACGGGACAAGTTAACTATGGCTACACCTTC; D gene: .; J gene: TRBJ1-2; V gene: TRBV19; clone size: few
CDR3 protein: CASSPQQGETQYF; CDR3 DNA: TGTGCCAGCTCACCACAACAGGGGGAGACCCAGTACTTC; D gene: TRBD1; J gene: TRBJ2-5; V gene: TRBV18; clone size: .
CDR3 protein: CASSLRTNIKYNEQFF; CDR3 DNA: TGTGCCAGCAGCCTCCGTACGAACATAAAATACAATGAGCAGTTCTTC; D gene: .; J gene: TRBJ2-1; V gene: TRBV13; clone size: .